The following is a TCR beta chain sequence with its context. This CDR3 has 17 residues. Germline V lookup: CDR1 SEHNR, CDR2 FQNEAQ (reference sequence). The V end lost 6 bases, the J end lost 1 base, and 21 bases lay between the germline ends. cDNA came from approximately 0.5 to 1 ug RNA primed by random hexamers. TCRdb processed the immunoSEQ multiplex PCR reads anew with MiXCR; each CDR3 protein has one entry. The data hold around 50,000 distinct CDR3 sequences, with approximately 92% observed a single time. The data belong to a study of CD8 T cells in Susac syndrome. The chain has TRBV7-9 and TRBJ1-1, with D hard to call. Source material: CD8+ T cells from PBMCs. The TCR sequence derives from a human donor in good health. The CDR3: CASSTPRYHKGNTEAFF. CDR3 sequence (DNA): TGTGCCAGCAGTACCCCCCGCTATCACAAGGGGAACACTGAAGCTTTCTTT.